The entry that follows covers one T cell receptor (beta chain) sequence. This sample stems from a study of T cells in Graves' hyperthyroidism and ophthalmopathy. The CDR3 regions of TCR beta were amplified from RNA transcripts. The HTBI primer set served for first-round RT-PCR of the TCR CDR3. TCRdb processed the multiplex PCR reads anew with MiXCR; each CDR3 protein has one entry. Among around 480,000 distinct CDR3 sequences listed, under 15% were seen once. The CDR3 runs 18 residues. CDR1 and CDR2 (germline): MNHNS, SASEGT. V lost 3 bases to trimming and J lost 2 bases; unmatched junction nucleotides: 8.

This clonotype was obtained from a woman aged 18-29 years with Graves' hyperthyroidism. The specimen sequenced was blood. J is TRBJ2-4 and V is TRBV6-1, with 12 bases fitting TRBD2. CDR3: CASSEMSSGRATKNIQYF. The CDR3 nucleotides are TGTGCCAGCAGTGAGATGTCTAGCGGGAGGGCAACCAAAAACATTCAGTACTTC.